These 22 T cell receptor beta chains came from one sample sequenced in a study of T cell repertoires in cytomegalovirus infection. MiXCR was run by TCRdb on the reads, yielding one entry per CDR3 protein. The table has about 920,000 distinct CDR3 sequences, approximately 33% seen once. What these receptors recognize is not known. The specimen comprised cultured CD8+ T cells from PBMCs, sampled from culture after CMV antigen stimulation. The receptor set was obtained from a human donor in good health (CMV status not recorded). Some clones in this sample may be carry-over from other donors' samples.

The J gene is TRBJ2-7, the V gene TRBV10-2; 10 nucleotides line up with TRBD2. Per germline, CDR1 WSHSY and CDR2 SAAADI. J was trimmed by 5 bases and V by 0 bases; bases with no gene match: 4. The CDR3 consists of 15 residues. In DNA form, the CDR3 reads TGCGCCAGCAGTGAGTCGGCTAGCGGGGGACACGAGCAGTACTTC. As protein: CASSESASGGHEQYF.

This clonotype has a count of ten or more. The chain recombines TRBV7-9 with TRBJ2-1; no definite D call. The CDR3 is 13 residues long. The germline V and J ends were trimmed by 1 base and 7 bases, with 8 bases remaining between them. The germline V gene has CDR1 SEHNR and CDR2 FQNEAQ (reference sequence). In DNA form, the CDR3 reads TGTGCCAGCAGCTTAGACGAACATAATGAGCAGTTCTTC. Protein: CASSLDEHNEQFF.

This clonotype occurred a few times. V is TRBV28 and J is TRBJ2-3, with D uncertain. The CDR3 has 13 residues. Germline CDR1 is MDHEN and CDR2 is SYDVKM. V was shortened by 11 bases and J by 4 bases, with 16 bases between the two germline ends. CDR3 sequence reads: CAFQGGRSDTQYF. CDR3 coding DNA: TGTGCCTTCCAAGGTGGACGGTCAGATACGCAGTATTTT. Combining the CDR3 with reference TRBV28 and TRBJ2-3 gives the whole variable domain DVKVTQSSRYLVKRTGEKVFLECVQDMDHENMFWYRQDPGLGLRLIYFSYDVKMKEKGDIPEGYSVSREKKERFSLILESASTNQTSMYLCAFQGGRSDTQYFGPGTRLTVL.

This chain connects TRBV19 to TRBJ1-2, with a weak D call TRBD1 (6 bases). V lost 7 bases and J 4 bases, leaving 16 bases between the germline ends. Germline loops: CDR1 LNHDA, CDR2 SQIVND (reference sequence). The CDR3 is 14 amino acids. CDR3 amino acids: CASKDSPYGYGYTF. CDR3 nucleotides: TGTGCCAGTAAGGACAGTCCATACGGCTATGGCTACACCTTC.

This clonotype was counted ten times or more. The chain uses TRBV7-6 and TRBJ2-3, with TRBD1 identical over 7 bases. Trimming at V came to 5 bases and at J to 7 bases, leaving 18 bases not matched to a gene. Germline CDR1 SGHVS, CDR2 FNYEAQ. The CDR3 contains 17 residues. CDR3 residues: CASSTRGGGQIANTQYF. CDR3 DNA: TGTGCCAGCAGCACCCGAGGGGGCGGACAAATAGCAAATACGCAGTATTTT.

The rearrangement uses TRBV6-5 and TRBJ2-1, with TRBD1 identical over 8 bases. CDR3 length: 14 residues. V lost 2 bases and J lost 9; bases outside the gene matches: 6. Germline V CDR1 and CDR2: MNHEY, SVGAGI. CDR3 amino acids: CASSYGQGASEQFF. Here the CDR3 DNA reads TGTGCCAGCAGTTACGGGCAGGGGGCCTCTGAGCAGTTCTTC.

A note on this clonotype: A read error may explain this, as a much larger clone is one base away. The chain carries TRBV7-8 and TRBJ1-1; D perhaps matches TRBD1 (6 bases). V was cut by 5 bases and J by 1 base, with 14 bases left in between. Germline V gives CDR1 SGHVS, CDR2 FQNEAQ. The CDR3 sequence is 15 residues long. Here the CDR3 DNA reads TGTGCCAGCAGCACGAACAGGGAAAAGAACACTGAAGCTTTCTTT. As protein: CASSTNREKNTEAFF.

This clonotype has more than one count but fewer than ten. The chain carries TRBV7-9 and TRBJ1-1; D might be TRBD1 (6 bases). The CDR3 consists of 13 residues. Trimming took off 4 bases at V and 8 bases at J, with 14 bases between the two ends. Germline CDR1 SEHNR, CDR2 FQNEAQ (reference sequence). CDR3 in DNA: TGTGCCAGCAGCTGGGGGGGGGCGAGGGAAGCTTTCTTT. Translating it yields CASSWGGAREAFF.

This clonotype was counted only a few times. The chain joins TRBV6-8 to TRBJ2-3, with TRBD2 as a possible D gene (6 bases). Germline V gives CDR1 MNHGY, CDR2 SAAAGT. This CDR3 comprises 16 residues. V was pared by 2 bases and J by 2 bases, with 14 bases between. CDR3 DNA: TGTGCCAGCAGTTACGAGCTAGCGAGCCCCACAGATACGCAGTATTTT. Translating it yields CASSYELASPTDTQYF.

The rearrangement joins TRBV27 to TRBJ1-1; D is unresolved. V was shortened by 9 bases and J by 1 base, with 12 bases between the two germline ends. Germline CDR1 and CDR2: MNHEY and SMNVEV (reference sequence). This CDR3 spans 13 amino acids. CDR3 in amino acids: CASTMTPNTEAFF. Here the CDR3 DNA reads TGTGCCAGTACAATGACACCGAACACTGAAGCTTTCTTT.

This clonotype has a handful of counts. CDR3 amino acids: CASREAGTGLYEQYF. CDR3 bases: TGTGCCAGCAGAGAGGCCGGGACAGGCCTCTACGAGCAGTACTTC. The chain links TRBV6-2 or TRBV6-3 to TRBJ2-7, with 8 bases that match TRBD1. Germline V gives CDR1 MNHEY, CDR2 SVGEGT. CDR3 length equals 15 residues. The trim removed 6 bases at V and 3 bases at J, leaving 10 bases unmatched.

This clonotype was recorded once. Germline and junction disagree at one end, which may indicate a read error. The rearrangement joins TRBV4-1 to TRBJ2-4, with TRBD1 matching over 7 bases. The CDR3 totals 17 residues. CDR1 MGHRA and CDR2 YSYEKL come from the germline V gene. The CDR3 sequence: CASSQEQGIIAKNIQYF. In nucleotides, the CDR3 is TGTGCCAGCAGCCAAGAACAGGGGATTATAGCCAAAAACATTCAGTACTTC.

The V gene is TRBV28, the J gene TRBJ2-3; no reliable D call. This CDR3 spans 11 amino acids. The V end lost 3 bases, the J end lost 6 bases, and 4 bases lay between the germline ends. Germline lookup yields CDR1 MDHEN and CDR2 SYDVKM. This chain's CDR3 is CASSLMDTQYF. In DNA, the CDR3 is TGTGCCAGCAGTTTGATGGATACGCAGTATTTT.

This clonotype has only a few counts. This chain connects TRBV5-4 to TRBJ2-5, with 7 bases lining up with TRBD2. V lost 3 bases, J lost 2 bases, and 10 bases stayed unmatched. The CDR3 extends over 16 amino acids. The germline CDR1 and CDR2 sequences are SGHNT and YYREEE (reference sequence). CDR3 DNA sequence: TGTGCCAGCAGCTCTACTAGCGACGGACCTCAAGAGACCCAGTACTTC. Protein product: CASSSTSDGPQETQYF.

The rearrangement links TRBV4-1 to TRBJ1-5; D unresolved. Trimming removed 0 bases at V and 0 bases at J, with 12 bases between. The length of the CDR3 is 17 residues. Germline CDR1 is MGHRA and CDR2 is YSYEKL. CDR3 bases: TGCGCCAGCAGCCAAGAACCCAGCAAGTATAGCAATCAGCCCCAGCATTTT. It codes for CASSQEPSKYSNQPQHF.

The sample holds a few counts of this clonotype. The V and J genes are TRBV27 and TRBJ2-2, with D perhaps TRBD1 (5 bases). The V and J ends lost 0 bases and 6 bases respectively, with 11 bases between them. CDR1 is MNHEY, CDR2 SMNVEV, per germline (reference sequence). This CDR3 region has 15 residues. In nucleotides, the CDR3 is TGTGCCAGCAGTTTATCTTTAGGGGTCGCCGGGGAGCTGTTTTTT. Translated, it gives CASSLSLGVAGELFF.

On this clonotype itself: This could be a read error, since a much larger clone is one nucleotide away. The V gene is TRBV7-2, the J gene TRBJ1-1; D is possibly TRBD1 (6 bases). CDR1 is SGHTA and CDR2 is FQGNSA in the germline V gene. CDR3 size: 18 residues. Here the CDR3 DNA reads TGTGTCAGCAGCTTAGGGGGAGTCGGGTACAGGGTGAACACTGAAGCTTTCTTT. Amino acids: CVSSLGGVGYRVNTEAFF.

This sequence joins TRBV29-1 and TRBJ1-2; the match to TRBD1 covers 9 bases. Germline V gene lookup returns CDR1 SQVTM and CDR2 ANQGSEA. V gave up 0 bases and J gave up 8 bases; unmatched junction bases: 4. The CDR3 has 13 residues. CDR3 loop: CSVEDGQGLGYTF. The CDR3, as DNA: TGCAGCGTTGAAGATGGACAGGGGCTCGGCTACACCTTC.

This clonotype was detected a few times. This chain links TRBV12-3 or TRBV12-4 with TRBJ2-7; no clear D gene. The CDR3 runs 13 residues. V was clipped by 1 base and J by 2 bases, with 6 bases between them. DNA of the CDR3: TGTGCCAGCAGTTTAGACGGAACCTACGAGCAGTACTTC. Translation: CASSLDGTYEQYF.

This CDR3 reads CASSYRGPSSYNEQFF. Here the CDR3 DNA reads TGTGCCAGCAGTTACAGGGGCCCTAGCTCCTACAATGAGCAGTTCTTC. The chain recombines TRBV6-2 or TRBV6-3 with TRBJ2-1; tentatively, D is TRBD1 (5 bases). Germline V gene lookup returns CDR1 MNHEY and CDR2 SVGEGT. The germline V and J ends were trimmed by 2 bases and 0 bases, with 11 bases remaining between them. CDR3 length: 16 amino acids.

This clonotype has just one count. J is TRBJ2-7 and V is TRBV7-9, with D possibly being TRBD2 (6 bases). The length of the CDR3 is 16 residues. Trimming pared 5 bases from V and 2 bases from J, leaving 19 bases between. The germline V gene has CDR1 SEHNR and CDR2 FQNEAQ (reference sequence). DNA for the CDR3: TGTGCCAGCAGCCCTCTTTCCGGAGGGGCCACCTACGAGCAGTACGTC. Residues: CASSPLSGGATYEQYV.

The CDR3 DNA sequence: TGTGCCAGCAGTTACCCACTCGTCCCCCCCAAACTAGCGGGGGGGCCCAATGAGCAGTTCTTC. Translated, it gives CASSYPLVPPKLAGGPNEQFF. The chain recombines TRBV6-2 or TRBV6-3 with TRBJ2-1; 13 nucleotides align to TRBD2. In germline, CDR1 is MNHEY, CDR2 SVGEGT. The CDR3 has 21 amino acids. V dropped 2 bases and J dropped 6; count of bases not matched to a gene: 19.